This record covers a single TCR beta chain. These data belong to a study of blood T cell repertoires in COVID-19. Study-level information: Acute and convalescent COVID-19 specimens originated in the United States, Italy and Spain. Nucleic acid was either cDNA or gDNA, and it came from T cells, B-cell-depleted T cells, or PBMCs.

Per the original methods: Counts of nucleated cells, estimated from reference gene primer amplification, were obtained. The assay was immunoSEQ multiplex PCR, and TCRdb's table has in-frame clones only and misses some. That table is the source of V, J and clone size, and D and trimming were worked out from the DNA. The sample consists of over 250,000 clones, 80% to 90% of them appearing once. V lost 9 bases to trimming and J lost 5 bases; unmatched junction nucleotides: 9. CDR3 length equals 14 residues. The germline CDR1 and CDR2 sequences are LNHDA and SQIVND (reference sequence). The rearrangement uses TRBV19 and TRBJ2-3, with 9 bases identical to TRBD1. This sequence originates from a woman between 50 and 59 years old who had recovered from COVID-19. Sequences were obtained from peripheral blood. Here the CDR3 reads CASAGQGPGDTQYF. CDR3 coding DNA: TGTGCCAGCGCCGGACAGGGGCCGGGAGATACGCAGTATTTT.